The entry below describes one T cell receptor beta chain. Its antigen is as yet unknown. Germline V CDR1 and CDR2: SGHRS, YFSETQ. This CDR3 spans 14 amino acids. V was cut by 4 bases and J by 0 bases, with 9 bases left in between. The data originate from a study of cytomegalovirus exposure and HLA in healthy donors. For the study at large: Out of 300 to 500 genotyped donors, 81% belonged to the Caucasian-associated ancestry cluster. Study-wide points: In vitro experiments confirmed that three CMV-associated chains were specific for CMV antigens. The sole available immune exposure information was CMV serostatus.

The PCR employed 60 Vbeta primers together with 13 Jbeta primers. The method was immunoSEQ multiplex PCR; TCRdb's version includes in-frame clones alone and lacks a portion of them. The profile shows 77,000 or so clones, more than 60% of them singletons. The chain combines TRBV5-1 with TRBJ2-3; D gene unclear. Sequences were obtained from PBMCs. The TCR comes from a man aged 35 to 55 in good health and CMV-seronegative. The CDR3 loop reads CASSVGTSTDTQYF. In DNA, the CDR3 is TGCGCCAGCAGCGTGGGAACTAGCACAGATACGCAGTATTTT.